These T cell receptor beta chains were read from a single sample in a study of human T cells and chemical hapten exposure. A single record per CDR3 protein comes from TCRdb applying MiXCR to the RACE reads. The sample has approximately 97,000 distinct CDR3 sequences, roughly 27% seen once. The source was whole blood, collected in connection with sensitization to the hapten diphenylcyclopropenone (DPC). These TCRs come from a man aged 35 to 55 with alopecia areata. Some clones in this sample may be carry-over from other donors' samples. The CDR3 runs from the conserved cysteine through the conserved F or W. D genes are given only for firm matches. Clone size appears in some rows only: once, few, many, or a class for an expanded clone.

CDR3: CASTLWGEWHTEAFF
DNA: TGTGCCAGCACCTTATGGGGGGAATGGCACACTGAAGCTTTCTTT
V: TRBV28
size: .
J: TRBJ1-1
D: .

CDR3: CASSERDYNTDTQYF
DNA: TGTGCCAGCAGTGAACGGGACTATAACACAGATACGCAGTATTTT
V: TRBV6-1
size: many
J: TRBJ2-3
D: TRBD2

CDR3: CSAISGGPYEQYF
DNA: TGCAGTGCTATCTCGGGAGGGCCATACGAGCAGTACTTC
V: TRBV20-1
size: few
J: TRBJ2-7
D: TRBD2

CDR3: CASSLEAGKETQYF
DNA: TGCGCCAGCAGCTTGGAAGCGGGCAAAGAGACCCAGTACTTC
V: TRBV5-1
size: .
J: TRBJ2-5
D: .

CDR3: CASKTDGSNQPQHF
DNA: TGTGCCAGCAAAACTGACGGTAGCAATCAGCCCCAGCATTTT
V: TRBV12-3/TRBV12-4
size: few
J: TRBJ1-5
D: .

CDR3: CASTPVGLASNEQFF
DNA: TGTGCCAGCACCCCTGTGGGACTAGCTTCCAATGAGCAGTTCTTC
V: TRBV27
size: .
J: TRBJ2-1
D: TRBD2

CDR3: CATSDPLGLAGADTQYF
DNA: TGTGCCACCAGTGATCCCCTCGGACTAGCGGGAGCAGATACGCAGTATTTT
V: TRBV24-1
size: many
J: TRBJ2-3
D: TRBD2

CDR3: CSAGVLAGDEQYF
DNA: TGCAGTGCTGGGGTACTAGCGGGAGATGAGCAGTACTTC
V: TRBV20-1
size: few
J: TRBJ2-7
D: TRBD2

CDR3: CASSFGQDSYNEQFF
DNA: TGTGCCAGCAGCTTTGGACAGGATTCCTACAATGAGCAGTTCTTC
V: TRBV5-6
size: few
J: TRBJ2-1
D: TRBD1

CDR3: CSARDVRRAEDTQYF
DNA: TGCAGTGCTAGAGACGTCCGGAGGGCCGAAGATACGCAGTATTTT
V: TRBV20-1
size: .
J: TRBJ2-3
D: .

CDR3: CASSQAAWKRRGGVSENSPLHF
DNA: TGTGCCAGCAGCCAAGCTGCTTGGAAGAGACGAGGAGGGGTGTCGGAAAATTCACCCCTCCACTTT
V: TRBV14
size: .
J: TRBJ1-6
D: .

CDR3: CASSRGQGATNEKLFF
DNA: TGTGCCAGCAGTAGAGGACAGGGGGCAACTAATGAAAAACTGTTTTTT
V: TRBV12-3/TRBV12-4
size: .
J: TRBJ1-4
D: TRBD1

CDR3: CASTPDRQKAEAFF
DNA: TGTGCCAGCACCCCGGACAGGCAGAAGGCTGAAGCTTTCTTT
V: TRBV12-3/TRBV12-4
size: .
J: TRBJ1-1
D: TRBD1

CDR3: CASRFGVISNQPQHF
DNA: TGTGCCAGCAGGTTCGGGGTAATTAGCAATCAGCCCCAGCATTTT
V: TRBV12-3/TRBV12-4
size: few
J: TRBJ1-5
D: .

CDR3: CASSPAREAFF
DNA: TGTGCCAGCAGTCCGGCGAGGGAAGCTTTCTTT
V: TRBV6-2/TRBV6-3
size: .
J: TRBJ1-1
D: .

CDR3: CASSLSGATNEKLFF
DNA: TGTGCCAGCAGCTTGTCAGGGGCAACTAATGAAAAACTGTTTTTT
V: TRBV7-8
size: .
J: TRBJ1-4
D: .

CDR3: CASSRRAGVETQYF
DNA: TGTGCCAGCAGCCGAAGGGCGGGGGTAGAGACCCAGTACTTC
V: TRBV7-9
size: few
J: TRBJ2-5
D: TRBD2

CDR3: CASSPKQREGLGNEQFF
DNA: TGTGCCAGCAGCCCCAAACAGCGGGAGGGCCTGGGCAATGAGCAGTTCTTC
V: TRBV14
size: many
J: TRBJ2-1
D: TRBD2

CDR3: CASSPANEQFF
DNA: TGTGCCAGCAGTCCCGCCAATGAGCAGTTCTTC
V: TRBV12-3/TRBV12-4
size: many
J: TRBJ2-1
D: .

CDR3: CASSESDSYGYTF
DNA: TGCGCCAGCAGTGAATCCGACAGTTATGGCTACACCTTC
V: TRBV10-2
size: .
J: TRBJ1-2
D: .

CDR3: CSARPASPKVTYNEQFF
DNA: TGCAGTGCTAGACCTGCTTCGCCTAAGGTCACCTACAATGAGCAGTTCTTC
V: TRBV20-1
size: many
J: TRBJ2-1
D: .

CDR3: CASSNRGGSGELFF
DNA: TGTGCCAGCAGCAACAGGGGAGGGTCCGGGGAGCTGTTTTTT
V: TRBV6-5
size: .
J: TRBJ2-2
D: .

CDR3: CASSFYAGNQPQHF
DNA: TGTGCCAGCAGTTTCTATGCTGGCAATCAGCCCCAGCATTTT
V: TRBV28
size: .
J: TRBJ1-5
D: .

CDR3: CASSVGLAGTKWTQYF
DNA: TGTGCCAGCAGTGTCGGACTAGCGGGGACAAAGTGGACCCAGTACTTC
V: TRBV28
size: .
J: TRBJ2-5
D: TRBD2

CDR3: CASISSGTRGEQFF
DNA: TGTGCCAGCATCTCTAGCGGGACCCGGGGGGAGCAGTTCTTC
V: TRBV6-2/TRBV6-3
size: .
J: TRBJ2-1
D: TRBD2

CDR3: CASSRTSSYNEQFF
DNA: TGTGCCAGCAGTAGGACTAGCTCCTACAATGAGCAGTTCTTC
V: TRBV6-2/TRBV6-3
size: .
J: TRBJ2-1
D: TRBD2

CDR3: CASSLVAGGLETQYF
DNA: TGTGCCAGCAGTTTAGTTGCGGGAGGGTTGGAGACCCAGTACTTC
V: TRBV12-3/TRBV12-4
size: .
J: TRBJ2-5
D: TRBD2

CDR3: CASSLGRGGELFF
DNA: TGTGCCAGCAGCCTAGGACGGGGCGGGGAGCTGTTTTTT
V: TRBV12-3/TRBV12-4
size: few
J: TRBJ2-2
D: .

CDR3: CASSLVAGGYEQYF
DNA: TGTGCCAGCAGCCTGGTAGCGGGAGGGTACGAGCAGTACTTC
V: TRBV25-1
size: .
J: TRBJ2-7
D: TRBD2

CDR3: CASSPDRANNQPQHF
DNA: TGTGCCAGCAGCCCCGACAGGGCCAACAATCAGCCCCAGCATTTT
V: TRBV7-9
size: .
J: TRBJ1-5
D: TRBD1

CDR3: CATTPGGPSAEQYF
DNA: TGTGCCACCACACCGGGCGGACCATCCGCCGAGCAGTACTTC
V: TRBV12-3/TRBV12-4
size: .
J: TRBJ2-7
D: .

CDR3: CASRDSNQPQHF
DNA: TGTGCCAGCAGGGATAGCAATCAGCCCCAGCATTTT
V: TRBV2
size: .
J: TRBJ1-5
D: .

CDR3: CSARSSGTAQETQYF
DNA: TGCAGTGCTAGAAGTTCCGGGACAGCCCAAGAGACCCAGTACTTC
V: TRBV20-1
size: .
J: TRBJ2-5
D: TRBD1

CDR3: CASSQDAPLPTGNTIYF
DNA: TGTGCCAGCAGCCAAGATGCCCCCCTCCCGACGGGAAACACCATATATTTT
V: TRBV4-2
size: .
J: TRBJ1-3
D: .

CDR3: CSYSTLGTEAFF
DNA: TGCAGCTACTCCACTTTAGGCACTGAAGCTTTCTTT
V: TRBV29-1
size: .
J: TRBJ1-1
D: .

CDR3: CASSTTGGQNNQPQHF
DNA: TGTGCCAGCAGCACAACAGGGGGCCAGAACAATCAGCCCCAGCATTTT
V: TRBV7-2
size: .
J: TRBJ1-5
D: TRBD1

CDR3: CATSESANCYEQYF
DNA: TGTGCCACCTCCGAGAGCGCGAATTGTTACGAGCAGTACTTC
V: TRBV10-3
size: few
J: TRBJ2-7
D: .

CDR3: CATSNEWDEAFF
DNA: TGTGCCACCAGCAATGAGTGGGATGAAGCTTTCTTT
V: TRBV15
size: few
J: TRBJ1-1
D: .

CDR3: CSARNPGISEQYF
DNA: TGCAGTGCTAGAAACCCCGGTATATCCGAGCAGTACTTC
V: TRBV20-1
size: .
J: TRBJ2-7
D: .

CDR3: CASRLTGDTSTQYF
DNA: TGTGCCAGCAGACTGACAGGGGATACGAGTACGCAGTATTTT
V: TRBV6-6
size: many
J: TRBJ2-3
D: TRBD1

CDR3: CASSQLDLVSSREQYF
DNA: TGCGCCAGCAGCCAACTAGATCTAGTGAGTTCGAGGGAGCAGTACTTC
V: TRBV4-1
size: .
J: TRBJ2-7
D: .

CDR3: CASSGRGTYEQYF
DNA: TGTGCCAGCAGTGGACGGGGTACCTACGAGCAGTACTTC
V: TRBV25-1
size: .
J: TRBJ2-7
D: .

CDR3: CASSLLTSSYEQYF
DNA: TGTGCCAGCAGCTTACTTACTAGCTCCTACGAGCAGTACTTC
V: TRBV7-8
size: many
J: TRBJ2-7
D: .

CDR3: CASSFSGDSTDTQYF
DNA: TGTGCCAGCAGTTTTAGTGGGGACAGCACAGATACGCAGTATTTT
V: TRBV28
size: few
J: TRBJ2-3
D: .

CDR3: CASRSGGGNEQFF
DNA: TGTGCCAGCAGATCCGGGGGGGGGAATGAGCAGTTCTTC
V: TRBV12-3/TRBV12-4
size: .
J: TRBJ2-1
D: TRBD2

CDR3: CASSFFSNYNSPLHF
DNA: TGTGCCAGCAGTTTTTTCAGCAACTATAATTCACCCCTCCACTTT
V: TRBV28
size: .
J: TRBJ1-6
D: .

CDR3: CASNSRDRGSSYTF
DNA: TGTGCCAGCAATAGCCGGGACAGGGGATCGAGCTACACCTTC
V: TRBV12-3/TRBV12-4
size: .
J: TRBJ1-2
D: TRBD1

CDR3: CASSSLTGGSYNEQFF
DNA: TGTGCCAGCAGTTCATTGACAGGGGGCTCCTACAATGAGCAGTTCTTC
V: TRBV28
size: .
J: TRBJ2-1
D: TRBD1

CDR3: CASSQTGQRTKNIQYF
DNA: TGTGCCAGCAGTCAAACCGGGCAGCGGACCAAAAACATTCAGTACTTC
V: TRBV6-5
size: few
J: TRBJ2-4
D: .